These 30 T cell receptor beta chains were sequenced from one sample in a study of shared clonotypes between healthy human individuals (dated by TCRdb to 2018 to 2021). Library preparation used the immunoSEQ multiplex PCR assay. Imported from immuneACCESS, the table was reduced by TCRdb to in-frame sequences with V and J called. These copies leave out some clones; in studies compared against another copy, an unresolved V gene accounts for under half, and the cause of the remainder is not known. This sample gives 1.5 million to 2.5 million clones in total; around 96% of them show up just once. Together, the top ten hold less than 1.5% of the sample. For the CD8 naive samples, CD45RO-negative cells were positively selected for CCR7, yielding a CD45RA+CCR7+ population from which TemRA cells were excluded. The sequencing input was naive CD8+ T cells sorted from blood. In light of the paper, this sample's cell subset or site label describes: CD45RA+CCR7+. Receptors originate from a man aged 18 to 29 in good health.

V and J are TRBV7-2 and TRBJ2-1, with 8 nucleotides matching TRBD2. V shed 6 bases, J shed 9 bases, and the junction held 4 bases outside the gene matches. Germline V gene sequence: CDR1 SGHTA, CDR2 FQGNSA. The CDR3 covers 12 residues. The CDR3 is CASSQTSVEQFF. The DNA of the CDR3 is TGTGCCAGCAGTCAGACTAGCGTTGAGCAGTTCTTC.

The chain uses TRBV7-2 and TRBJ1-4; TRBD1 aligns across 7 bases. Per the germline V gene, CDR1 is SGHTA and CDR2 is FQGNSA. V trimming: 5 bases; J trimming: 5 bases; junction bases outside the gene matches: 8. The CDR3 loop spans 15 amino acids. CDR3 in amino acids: CASSPLGQRNEKLFF. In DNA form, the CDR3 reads TGTGCCAGCAGCCCGCTGGGACAGCGAAATGAAAAACTGTTTTTT.

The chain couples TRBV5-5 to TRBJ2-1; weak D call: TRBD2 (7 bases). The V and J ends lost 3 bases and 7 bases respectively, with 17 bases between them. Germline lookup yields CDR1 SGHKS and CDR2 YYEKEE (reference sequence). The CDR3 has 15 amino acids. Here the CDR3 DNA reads TGTGCCAGCAGCTCGAGGGGGGGCCTTGCAAATGAGCAGTTCTTC. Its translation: CASSSRGGLANEQFF.

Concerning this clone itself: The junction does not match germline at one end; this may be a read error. DNA of the CDR3: TGTGCCAGCAGCCCAGGGACTAGCGGGGGTCCGGTCTTC. Encoded protein: CASSPGTSGGPVF. This chain uses TRBV11-3 with TRBJ2-1, with TRBD2 identical over 14 bases. CDR1 and CDR2 (germline): SGHNT, YENEEA. The CDR3 runs to 13 residues.

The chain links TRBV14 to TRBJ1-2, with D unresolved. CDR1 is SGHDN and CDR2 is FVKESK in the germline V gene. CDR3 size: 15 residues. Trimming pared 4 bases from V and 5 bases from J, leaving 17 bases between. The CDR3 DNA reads TGTGCCAGCAGCCGAACCGAGGACCCGCCATATGGCTACACCTTC. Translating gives CASSRTEDPPYGYTF. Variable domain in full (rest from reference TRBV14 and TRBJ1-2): EAGVTQFPSHSVIEKGQTVTLRCDPISGHDNLYWYRRVMGKEIKFLLHFVKESKQDESGMPNNRFLAERTGGTYSTLKVQPAELEDSGVYFCASSRTEDPPYGYTFGSGTRLTVV.

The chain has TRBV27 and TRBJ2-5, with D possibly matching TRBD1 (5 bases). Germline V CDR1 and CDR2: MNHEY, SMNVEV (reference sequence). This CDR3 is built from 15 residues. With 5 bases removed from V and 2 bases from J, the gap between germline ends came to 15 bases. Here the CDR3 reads CASSPQLTGQETQYF. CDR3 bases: TGTGCCAGCAGTCCCCAACTCACAGGACAAGAGACCCAGTACTTC.

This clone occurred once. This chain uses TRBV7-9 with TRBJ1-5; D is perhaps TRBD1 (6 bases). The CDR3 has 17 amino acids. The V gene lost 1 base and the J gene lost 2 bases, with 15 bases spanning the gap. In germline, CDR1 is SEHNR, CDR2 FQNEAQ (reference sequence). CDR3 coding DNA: TGTGCCAGCAGCTTAGGGGGGCTGGGCTCCGGCAATCAGCCCCAGCATTTT. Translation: CASSLGGLGSGNQPQHF.

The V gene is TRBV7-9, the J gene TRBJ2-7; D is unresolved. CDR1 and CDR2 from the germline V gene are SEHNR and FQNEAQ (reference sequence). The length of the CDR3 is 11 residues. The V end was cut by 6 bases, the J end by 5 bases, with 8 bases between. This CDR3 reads CASRSENEQYF. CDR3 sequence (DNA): TGTGCCAGCAGGTCTGAGAACGAGCAGTACTTC.

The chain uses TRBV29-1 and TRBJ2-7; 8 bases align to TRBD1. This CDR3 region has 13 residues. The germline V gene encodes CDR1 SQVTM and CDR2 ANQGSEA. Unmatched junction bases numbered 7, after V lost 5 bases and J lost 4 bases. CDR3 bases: TGCAGCGTTCCGGGACAGGTGGGTTACGAGCAGTACTTC. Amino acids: CSVPGQVGYEQYF.

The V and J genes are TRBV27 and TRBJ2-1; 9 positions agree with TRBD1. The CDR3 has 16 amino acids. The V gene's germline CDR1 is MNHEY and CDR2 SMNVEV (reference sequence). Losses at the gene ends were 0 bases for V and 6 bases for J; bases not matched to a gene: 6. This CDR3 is CASSLSAGTGSNEQFF. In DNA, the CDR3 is TGTGCCAGCAGTTTATCGGCGGGGACAGGGAGCAATGAGCAGTTCTTC.

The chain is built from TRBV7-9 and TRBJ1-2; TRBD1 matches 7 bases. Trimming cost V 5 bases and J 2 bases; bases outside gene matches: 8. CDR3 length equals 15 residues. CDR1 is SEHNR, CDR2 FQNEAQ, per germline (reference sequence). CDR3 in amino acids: CASSPPGQQNYGYTF. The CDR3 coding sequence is TGTGCCAGCAGCCCACCGGGACAGCAGAACTATGGCTACACCTTC.

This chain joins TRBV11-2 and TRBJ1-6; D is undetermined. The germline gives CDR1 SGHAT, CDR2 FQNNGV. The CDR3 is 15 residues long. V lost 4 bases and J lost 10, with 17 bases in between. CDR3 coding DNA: TGTGCCAGCAGCTATATTATTGGGTCCCTATCACCCCTCCACTTT. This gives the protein CASSYIIGSLSPLHF.

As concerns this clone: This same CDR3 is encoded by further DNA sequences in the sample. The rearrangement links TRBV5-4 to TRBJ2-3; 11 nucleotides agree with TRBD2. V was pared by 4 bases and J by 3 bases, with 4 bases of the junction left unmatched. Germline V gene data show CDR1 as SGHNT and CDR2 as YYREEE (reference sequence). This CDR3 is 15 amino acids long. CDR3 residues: CASSPLAGGTDTQYF. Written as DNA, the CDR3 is TGTGCCAGCAGCCCTCTAGCGGGAGGAACAGATACGCAGTATTTT.

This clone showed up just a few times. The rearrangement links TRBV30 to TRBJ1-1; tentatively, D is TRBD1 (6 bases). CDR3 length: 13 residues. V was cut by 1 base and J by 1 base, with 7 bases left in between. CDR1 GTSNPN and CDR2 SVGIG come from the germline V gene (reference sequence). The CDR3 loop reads CAWSGTENTEAFF. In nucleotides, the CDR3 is TGTGCCTGGAGTGGGACAGAGAACACTGAAGCTTTCTTT.

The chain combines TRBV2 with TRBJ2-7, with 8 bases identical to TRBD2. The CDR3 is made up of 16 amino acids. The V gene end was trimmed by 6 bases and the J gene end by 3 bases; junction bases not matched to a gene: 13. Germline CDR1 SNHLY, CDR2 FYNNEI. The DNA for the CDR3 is TGTGCCAGCAGGAATCCCCAGCGGGAGCCCTACTACGAGCAGTACTTC. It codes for CASRNPQREPYYEQYF.

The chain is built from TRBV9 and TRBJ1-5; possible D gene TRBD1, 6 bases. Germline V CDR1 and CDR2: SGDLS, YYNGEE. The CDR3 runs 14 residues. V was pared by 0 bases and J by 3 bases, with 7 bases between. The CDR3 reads CASSVGDNNQPQHF. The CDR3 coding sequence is TGTGCCAGCAGCGTAGGGGACAACAATCAGCCCCAGCATTTT.

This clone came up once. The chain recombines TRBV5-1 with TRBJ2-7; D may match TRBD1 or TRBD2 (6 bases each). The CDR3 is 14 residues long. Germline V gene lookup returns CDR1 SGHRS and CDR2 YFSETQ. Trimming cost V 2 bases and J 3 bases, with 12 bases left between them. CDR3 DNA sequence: TGCGCCAGCAGCTTTAGGGGGACTTACTACGAGCAGTACTTC. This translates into CASSFRGTYYEQYF.

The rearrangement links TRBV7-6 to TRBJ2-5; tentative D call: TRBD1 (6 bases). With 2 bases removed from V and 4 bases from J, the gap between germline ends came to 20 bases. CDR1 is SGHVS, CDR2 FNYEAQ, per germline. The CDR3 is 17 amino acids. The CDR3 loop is CASSLSPPGAVLETQYF. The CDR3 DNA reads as TGTGCCAGCAGCTTATCCCCTCCAGGGGCGGTTTTAGAGACCCAGTACTTC. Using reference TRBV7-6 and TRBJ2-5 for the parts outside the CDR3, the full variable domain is GAGVSQSPRYKVTKRGQDVALRCDPISGHVSLYWYRQALGQGPEFLTYFNYEAQQDKSGLPNDRFSAERPEGSISTLTIQRTEQRDSAMYRCASSLSPPGAVLETQYFGPGTRLLVL.

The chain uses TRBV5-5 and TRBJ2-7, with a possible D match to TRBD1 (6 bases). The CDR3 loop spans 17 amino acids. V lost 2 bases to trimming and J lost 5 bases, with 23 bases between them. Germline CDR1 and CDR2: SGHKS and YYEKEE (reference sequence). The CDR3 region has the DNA TGTGCCAGCAGCTTACCTCCCTGGGGGCTAAAAGGTGACGAGCAGTACTTC. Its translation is CASSLPPWGLKGDEQYF.

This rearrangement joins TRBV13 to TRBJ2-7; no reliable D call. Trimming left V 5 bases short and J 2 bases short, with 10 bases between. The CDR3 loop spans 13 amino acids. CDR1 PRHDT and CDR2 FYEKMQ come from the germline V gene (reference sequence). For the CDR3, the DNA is TGTGCCAGCAGCCCACGACATACCTACGAGCAGTACTTC. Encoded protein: CASSPRHTYEQYF.

CDR3 protein: CASSSSLDGKNIQYF. In DNA, the CDR3 is TGTGCCAGCAGCTCCTCACTGGATGGCAAAAACATTCAGTACTTC. The chain couples TRBV7-6 to TRBJ2-4; D call uncertain. V was trimmed by 4 bases and J by 3 bases, leaving 13 bases between them. This CDR3 is built from 15 residues. CDR1 SGHVS and CDR2 FNYEAQ come from the germline V gene.

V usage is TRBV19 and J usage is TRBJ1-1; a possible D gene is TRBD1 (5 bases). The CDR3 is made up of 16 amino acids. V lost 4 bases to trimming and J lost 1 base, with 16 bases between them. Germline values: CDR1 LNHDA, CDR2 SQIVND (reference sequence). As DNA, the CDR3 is TGTGCCAGTAGTAGTCGTGAGGCAGGGCAGAACACTGAAGCTTTCTTT. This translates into CASSSREAGQNTEAFF.

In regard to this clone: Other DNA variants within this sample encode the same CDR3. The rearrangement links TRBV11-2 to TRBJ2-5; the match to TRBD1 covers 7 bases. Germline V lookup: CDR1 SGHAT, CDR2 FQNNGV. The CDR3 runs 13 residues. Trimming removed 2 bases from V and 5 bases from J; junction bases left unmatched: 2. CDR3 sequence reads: CASSLSGGETQYF. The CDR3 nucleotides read TGTGCCAGCAGCTTATCAGGGGGTGAGACCCAGTACTTC.

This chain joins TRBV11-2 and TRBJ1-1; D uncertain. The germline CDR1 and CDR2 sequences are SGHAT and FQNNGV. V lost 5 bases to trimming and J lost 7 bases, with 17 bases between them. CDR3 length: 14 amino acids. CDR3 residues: CASSRLPSILEAFF. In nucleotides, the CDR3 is TGTGCCAGCAGCCGCCTACCCTCCATACTTGAAGCTTTCTTT.

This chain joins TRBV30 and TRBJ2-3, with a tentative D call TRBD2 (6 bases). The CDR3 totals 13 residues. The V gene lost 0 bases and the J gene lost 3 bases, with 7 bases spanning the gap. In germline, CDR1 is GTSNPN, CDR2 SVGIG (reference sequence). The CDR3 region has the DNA TGTGCCTGGAGTGTACGGGAGACAGATACGCAGTATTTT. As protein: CAWSVRETDTQYF.

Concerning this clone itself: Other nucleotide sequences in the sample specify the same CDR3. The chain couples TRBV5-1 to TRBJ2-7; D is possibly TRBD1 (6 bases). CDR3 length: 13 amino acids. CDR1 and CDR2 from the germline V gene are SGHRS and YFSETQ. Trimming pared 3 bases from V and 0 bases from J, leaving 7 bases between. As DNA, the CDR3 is TGCGCCAGCAGCTGGGACACCTCCTACGAGCAGTACTTC. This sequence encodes CASSWDTSYEQYF.

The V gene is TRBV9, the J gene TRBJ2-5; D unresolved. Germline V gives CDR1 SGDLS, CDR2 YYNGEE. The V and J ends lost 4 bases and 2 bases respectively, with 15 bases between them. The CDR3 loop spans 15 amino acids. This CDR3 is CASSPPESAQETQYF. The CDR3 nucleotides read TGTGCCAGCAGCCCCCCAGAAAGCGCTCAAGAGACCCAGTACTTC.

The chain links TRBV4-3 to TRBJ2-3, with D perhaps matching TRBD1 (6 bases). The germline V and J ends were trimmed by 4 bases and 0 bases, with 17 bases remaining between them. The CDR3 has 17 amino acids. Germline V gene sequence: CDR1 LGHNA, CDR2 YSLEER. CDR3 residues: CASSPLPGQQSTDTQYF. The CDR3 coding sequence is TGCGCCAGCAGCCCTCTCCCGGGACAACAAAGCACAGATACGCAGTATTTT.

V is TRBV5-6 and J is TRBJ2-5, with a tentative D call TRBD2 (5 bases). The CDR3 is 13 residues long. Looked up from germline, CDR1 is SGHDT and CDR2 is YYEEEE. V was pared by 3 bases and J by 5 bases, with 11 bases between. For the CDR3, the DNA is TGTGCCAGCAGCTGGAGCCGCGGGGAGACCCAGTACTTC. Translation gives CASSWSRGETQYF.

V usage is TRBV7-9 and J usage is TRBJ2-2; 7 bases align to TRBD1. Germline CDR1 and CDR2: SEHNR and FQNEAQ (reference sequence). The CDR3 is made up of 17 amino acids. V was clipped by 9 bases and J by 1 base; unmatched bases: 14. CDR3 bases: TGTGCCAGTCCGCCCCGCTTGGGACAGAGGAACACCGGGGAGCTGTTTTTT. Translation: CASPPRLGQRNTGELFF.